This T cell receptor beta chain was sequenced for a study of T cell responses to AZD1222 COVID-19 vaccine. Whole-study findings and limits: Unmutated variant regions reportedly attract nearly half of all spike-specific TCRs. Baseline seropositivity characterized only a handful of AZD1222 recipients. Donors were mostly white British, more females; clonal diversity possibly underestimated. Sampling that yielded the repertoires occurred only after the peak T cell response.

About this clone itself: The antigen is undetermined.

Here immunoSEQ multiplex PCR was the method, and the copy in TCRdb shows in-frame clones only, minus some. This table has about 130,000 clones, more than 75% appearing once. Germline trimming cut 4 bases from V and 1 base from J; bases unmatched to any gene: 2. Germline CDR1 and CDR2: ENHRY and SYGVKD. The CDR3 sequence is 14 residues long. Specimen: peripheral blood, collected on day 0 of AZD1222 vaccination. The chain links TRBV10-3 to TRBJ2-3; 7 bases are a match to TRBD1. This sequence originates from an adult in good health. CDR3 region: CAISGTGGTDTQYF. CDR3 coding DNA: TGTGCCATCAGTGGCACAGGGGGCACAGATACGCAGTATTTT.